This T cell receptor (beta chain) was documented in a study of cytomegalovirus exposure and HLA in healthy donors. This clone was seen once. Its antigen is as yet unknown. Findings and limits, study-wide: The study listed about 150 cytomegalovirus-associated TCR beta chains. Reportedly, cytomegalovirus status was diagnosed with high sensitivity and specificity.

It was healthy bone marrow donors who served as donors. Germline values: CDR1 SGHTA, CDR2 FQGNSA. Germline trimming cut 5 bases from V and 4 bases from J; bases unmatched to any gene: 8. The CDR3 spans 15 residues. PCR was performed using 60 Vbeta and 13 Jbeta primers. Method: immunoSEQ multiplex PCR; TCRdb's copy keeps in-frame clones and lacks some. Of roughly 100,000 clones detected, 65% to 80% appear once; the ten largest clones hold roughly 2%. The sample taken for sequencing was PBMCs. V usage is TRBV7-2 and J usage is TRBJ2-3, with TRBD2 identical over 8 bases. This TCR came from a woman aged 40 to 49 in good health and CMV-seronegative. CDR3 protein: CASSLGAGVPDTQYF. The CDR3 region has the DNA TGTGCCAGCAGCCTTGGAGCGGGGGTACCAGATACGCAGTATTTT.